A single sample is the source of the 17 T cell receptor beta chains below, sequenced in a study of blood T cells in healthy people across ages. Combining a sample-barcoded 5' primer with a J-beta primer mix, a second PCR ran for roughly 7 to 12 cycles. TCRdb independently ran MiXCR on the 5' RACE reads; one entry per CDR3 protein. The data hold roughly 2 million distinct CDR3 sequences, with about 49% observed a single time. Sample: blood. These receptor sequences come from a woman between 40 and 55 years old in good health.

J is TRBJ2-3 and V is TRBV12-3 or TRBV12-4; 7 bases align to TRBD1. The CDR3 contains 14 residues. After removal of 0 bases from V and 4 bases from J, the junction contained 1 base not matched to a gene. DNA for the CDR3: TGTGCCAGCAGTTTAGCCGGGACAGCAGATACGCAGTATTTT. Translation: CASSLAGTADTQYF.

The V call is TRBV27, the J call TRBJ2-1, with D possibly being TRBD2 (7 bases). Germline CDR1 is MNHEY and CDR2 is SMNVEV (reference sequence). The V and J ends lost 6 bases and 8 bases respectively, with 17 bases between them. The CDR3 sequence is 14 residues long. CDR3 sequence (DNA): TGTGCCAGCAGGTCGGGGGGCGTCATCCATGAGCAGTTCTTC. This sequence encodes CASRSGGVIHEQFF.

The chain combines TRBV28 with TRBJ2-6; 8 bases are shared with TRBD1. From germline, CDR1 is MDHEN and CDR2 SYDVKM. The ends lost 6 bases at V and 2 bases at J; junction bases unmatched: 6. The CDR3 length is 16 residues. The CDR3 region has the DNA TGTGCCAGCAGGACAGGGGAAGTAGCTGGGGCCAACGTCCTGACTTTC. Its protein is CASRTGEVAGANVLTF.

The chain combines TRBV12-3 or TRBV12-4 with TRBJ1-2, with D hard to call. The CDR3 has 14 residues. V was trimmed by 7 bases and J by 0 bases, leaving 12 bases between them. The CDR3, as DNA: TGTGCCAGCACCCAAGAGGAACCTAACTATGGCTACACCTTC. Protein: CASTQEEPNYGYTF.

This chain uses TRBV25-1 with TRBJ2-1; the D gene is possibly TRBD1 (5 bases). Trimming removed 2 bases at V and 5 bases at J, with 10 bases between. The CDR3 consists of 14 residues. The germline V gene encodes CDR1 MGHDK and CDR2 SYGVNS. CDR3 bases: TGTGCCAGCAGTGAAAATCCAGGGCACAATGAGCAGTTCTTC. Protein sequence: CASSENPGHNEQFF.

The chain uses TRBV27 and TRBJ1-4, with a weak D call TRBD1 (6 bases). The germline CDR1 and CDR2 sequences are MNHEY and SMNVEV (reference sequence). Trimming pared 3 bases from V and 7 bases from J, leaving 15 bases between. This CDR3 has 15 residues. CDR3 loop: CASSLAPQGGEKLFF. For the CDR3, the DNA is TGTGCCAGCAGTTTGGCCCCACAGGGTGGTGAAAAACTGTTTTTT. Supplemented by reference TRBV27 and TRBJ1-4, the full variable domain reads EAQVTQNPRYLITVTGKKLTVTCSQNMNHEYMSWYRQDPGLGLRQIYYSMNVEVTDKGDVPEGYKVSRKEKRNFPLILESPSPNQTSLYFCASSLAPQGGEKLFFGSGTQLSVL.

This chain uses TRBV5-1 with TRBJ2-1, with 8 bases fitting TRBD2. CDR3 length: 15 amino acids. The ends lost 0 bases at V and 6 bases at J; junction bases unmatched: 5. Germline V gene lookup returns CDR1 SGHRS and CDR2 YFSETQ. This CDR3 is CASSLVGGALNEQFF. CDR3 sequence (DNA): TGCGCCAGCAGCTTGGTCGGGGGGGCCCTCAATGAGCAGTTCTTC.

This clonotype was seen a handful of times. The chain has TRBV2 and TRBJ2-5; D unresolved. Germline CDR1 and CDR2: SNHLY and FYNNEI. This CDR3 is 13 amino acids long. Trimming removed 2 bases from V and 2 bases from J, with 6 bases in between. The CDR3 DNA reads TGTGCCAGCAGTGAAAACATACAAGAGACCCAGTACTTC. Translation gives CASSENIQETQYF.

V is TRBV7-9 and J is TRBJ1-1; perhaps TRBD1 as D (5 bases). CDR1 SEHNR and CDR2 FQNEAQ come from the germline V gene (reference sequence). There are 16 residues in the CDR3. V was cut by 5 bases and J by 3 bases, with 19 bases left in between. The CDR3 coding sequence is TGTGCCAGCAGCCCAAATCTGGATCTCAGGGACACTGAAGCTTTCTTT. This gives the protein CASSPNLDLRDTEAFF.

This clonotype was counted ten times or more. The chain employs TRBV7-2 and TRBJ2-5, with 8 bases aligning to TRBD1. CDR1 is SGHTA, CDR2 FQGNSA, per germline. V was clipped by 5 bases and J by 1 base; unmatched bases: 9. The CDR3 consists of 16 residues. The CDR3 nucleotides are TGTGCCAGCAGCCTTCAGGGGGCCATCTCCCAAGAGACCCAGTACTTC. Its protein product is CASSLQGAISQETQYF.

The chain employs TRBV4-3 and TRBJ2-4; D possibly corresponds to TRBD2 (6 bases). CDR3 size: 14 residues. Trimming cost V 4 bases and J 2 bases, with 9 bases left between them. Germline V gene data show CDR1 as LGHNA and CDR2 as YSLEER. CDR3 loop: CASSPAGPKNIQYF. In nucleotides, the CDR3 is TGCGCCAGCAGCCCGGCGGGGCCCAAAAACATTCAGTACTTC.

This clonotype was observed a handful of times. CDR3 region: CASSQDPPSGGVKGSDEQFF. In nucleotides, the CDR3 is TGCGCCAGCAGCCAAGATCCGCCTAGCGGGGGGGTGAAAGGGTCGGATGAGCAGTTCTTC. This chain joins TRBV4-3 and TRBJ2-1, with TRBD2 matching over 12 bases. The CDR3 loop spans 20 amino acids. The V gene end was trimmed by 0 bases and the J gene end by 8 bases; junction bases not matched to a gene: 17. Per germline, CDR1 LGHNA and CDR2 YSLEER.

This clonotype has only a few counts. The J gene is TRBJ1-5, the V gene TRBV27, with TRBD1 as a possible D gene (6 bases). The ends were cut back, 5 bases at V and 4 bases at J, with 15 bases in the middle. The CDR3 sequence is 15 residues long. Germline CDR1 MNHEY, CDR2 SMNVEV (reference sequence). CDR3 region: CASSLRGYRNQPQHF. In nucleotides, the CDR3 is TGTGCCAGCAGTCTGAGGGGGTATCGGAATCAGCCCCAGCATTTT.

As DNA, the CDR3 is TGTGCCAGCAGCGCGCGGGGGGGGAGCTCCTACAATGAGCAGTACTTC. Its protein product is CASSARGGSSYNEQYF. This chain uses TRBV5-5 with TRBJ2-1; 9 positions match TRBD2. The J call may not be correct, given that the DNA end is closer to TRBJ2-7. The CDR3 runs to 16 residues. The germline gives CDR1 SGHKS, CDR2 YYEKEE (reference sequence).

The rearrangement links TRBV7-9 to TRBJ2-7; TRBD1 agrees at 7 bases. This CDR3 spans 13 amino acids. Germline V CDR1 and CDR2: SEHNR, FQNEAQ (reference sequence). V was pared by 4 bases and J by 6 bases, with 6 bases of the junction left unmatched. The CDR3 spells CASSSYRGFEQYF. DNA for the CDR3: TGTGCCAGCAGCTCGTACAGGGGATTCGAGCAGTACTTC.

This clonotype was counted a few times. The V and J genes are TRBV7-9 and TRBJ2-7, with 10 bases identical to TRBD1. The CDR3 has 15 amino acids. With 1 base clipped from V and 10 bases from J, the junction kept 10 bases outside the gene matches. Germline V gene lookup returns CDR1 SEHNR and CDR2 FQNEAQ (reference sequence). The CDR3, as DNA: TGTGCCAGCAGCTTAGGGGACAGGGGAGTTATAGGACAGTACTTC. The encoded protein is CASSLGDRGVIGQYF.

The gene calls are TRBV9 and TRBJ2-3; TRBD2 might be the D (6 bases). Deletions cut 0 bases from V and 3 bases from J, with 11 bases between. The CDR3 sequence is 15 residues long. Germline lookup yields CDR1 SGDLS and CDR2 YYNGEE. CDR3 in amino acids: CASSVGGDWTDTQYF. In nucleotides, the CDR3 is TGTGCCAGCAGCGTAGGTGGGGACTGGACAGATACGCAGTATTTT.